This entry features one TCR beta chain sequence. Its specificity is not known. Produced via immunoSEQ multiplex PCR; TCRdb's table is partial and in-frame only. The sample has 9,500 to 12,000 clones, approximately 50% seen once. The data are from a study of STAT3 mutations in large granular lymphocyte leukemia. Overall study findings and caveats: Every T-cell large granular lymphocyte leukemia patient had at least one immunodominant TCR beta clonotype.

The CDR3 sequence is 16 residues long. Trimming removed 3 bases from V and 7 bases from J, with 16 bases in between. Per the germline V gene, CDR1 is SNHLY and CDR2 is FYNNEI. Specimen: peripheral blood mononuclear cells. The source of this sequence is a boy between 5 and 17 years old with T-cell large granular lymphocyte leukemia. Some clones in this sample may be carry-over from other donors' samples. The V and J genes are TRBV2 and TRBJ1-6; D perhaps matches TRBD1 (5 bases). The chain's CDR3 is CASSEHWGRRNSPLHF. CDR3 nucleotides: TGTGCCAGCAGTGAGCATTGGGGACGTAGGAATTCACCCCTCCACTTT.